This record looks at one T cell receptor beta chain sequence and its context. This sample stems from a study of blood T cell repertoires in COVID-19. The protocol was immunoSEQ multiplex PCR, while the TCRdb copy is restricted to in-frame clones and leaves out a portion. Of around 45,000 clones listed, under 85% are singletons. Germline loops: CDR1 MGHDK, CDR2 SYGVNS. V was clipped by 8 bases and J by 4 bases, with 12 bases between them. The CDR3 totals 13 residues. The chain links TRBV25-1 to TRBJ2-1, with D maybe TRBD1 (7 bases). The sample consisted of peripheral blood. This TCR came from a woman aged 80 or older with acute or convalescent COVID-19. The CDR3 coding sequence is TGTGCCAGCCAGGGGGACTTTTACAATGAGCAGTTCTTC. Translation: CASQGDFYNEQFF.